These 14 T cell receptor beta chains came from one sample sequenced in a study of T cells in Graves' hyperthyroidism and ophthalmopathy. The investigators amplified TCR beta CDR3 regions from RNA transcripts. HTBI primers were the set used in a first-round RT-PCR of the TCR CDR3. TCRdb reanalysed the multiplex PCR reads using MiXCR and keeps one entry per CDR3 protein. The data contain around 190,000 distinct CDR3 sequences, around 17% of them seen just once; the ten biggest clones take up about half. The material sequenced was blood. Receptor source: a woman aged 45-60 years with Graves' hyperthyroidism.

This clonotype was counted only a few times. At one end, the junction sequence differs from germline, possibly due to a read error. The CDR3 loop is CASSLAADSEYNEQFF. The CDR3 DNA reads TGTGCTAGCAGCTTAGCGGCCGACAGCGAATACAATGAGCAGTTCTTC. The V and J genes are TRBV7-7 and TRBJ2-1, with TRBD2 as a possible D gene (6 bases). The length of the CDR3 is 16 residues. The germline V gene encodes CDR1 SSHAT and CDR2 FNYEAQ (reference sequence).

This clonotype was observed a handful of times. V gene TRBV11-3 combines with J gene TRBJ2-5; tentative D call: TRBD1 (6 bases). This CDR3 spans 16 amino acids. Germline lookup yields CDR1 SGHNT and CDR2 YENEEA. The V and J ends lost 0 bases and 5 bases respectively, with 16 bases between them. The CDR3 protein is CASSLETQGSRETQYF. The CDR3, as DNA: TGTGCCAGCAGCTTAGAAACTCAGGGGTCTAGGGAGACCCAGTACTTC.

There are many counts of this clonotype. This chain links TRBV7-9 with TRBJ2-7; the match to TRBD1 covers 11 bases. This CDR3 has 15 residues. CDR1 and CDR2 (germline): SEHNR, FQNEAQ (reference sequence). The J segment lost 5 bases and the V segment lost 5 bases, leaving 8 bases of the junction unmatched. CDR3 sequence reads: CASSPWTGGDDEQYF. CDR3 DNA sequence: TGTGCCAGCAGCCCTTGGACAGGGGGCGACGACGAGCAGTACTTC.

There are many counts of this clonotype. The CDR3 sequence is CASSNGDYGYTF. The CDR3 DNA reads as TGTGCCAGCAGTAACGGGGACTATGGCTACACCTTC. The rearrangement uses TRBV6-1 and TRBJ1-2; D is unresolved. The CDR3 totals 12 residues. Germline V CDR1 and CDR2: MNHNS, SASEGT. Between the trimmed V and J ends, which lost 5 bases and 3 bases, there was a span of 7 bases.

Of note for this clonotype: Being one base from a much bigger clone, this may be a read error. V is TRBV27 and J is TRBJ2-3; a weak D match, TRBD1 (6 bases). This CDR3 region has 17 residues. V was clipped by 1 base and J by 2 bases, with 16 bases between them. CDR1 is MNHEY and CDR2 is SMNVEV in the germline V gene (reference sequence). This CDR3 is CASSLFPPGDNTDTQYF. The CDR3 coding sequence is TGTGCCAGCAGTTTATTTCCGCCAGGGGATAACACAGATACGCAGTATTTT.

V is TRBV10-3 and J is TRBJ2-5; the D gene is possibly TRBD2 (5 bases). CDR3 length: 13 amino acids. Germline V gene sequence: CDR1 ENHRY, CDR2 SYGVKD. Trimming took off 2 bases at V and 5 bases at J, with 9 bases between the two ends. The CDR3 DNA reads as TGTGCCATCAGTGAGGGCCAGCGGGAGACCCAGTACTTC. Translated: CAISEGQRETQYF.

This clonotype was seen many times. The rearrangement links TRBV7-2 to TRBJ1-5, with 7 bases matching TRBD1. The CDR3 spans 13 residues. V shed 5 bases and J 5 bases; nucleotides not matched to a gene: 3. CDR1 and CDR2 from the germline V gene are SGHTA and FQGNSA. Here the CDR3 DNA reads TGTGCCAGCAGCAGACAGGGCGATCAGCCCCAGCATTTT. Amino acid sequence: CASSRQGDQPQHF. The full variable domain, rest sourced from reference TRBV7-2 and TRBJ1-5, is GAGVSQSPSNKVTEKGKDVELRCDPISGHTALYWYRQSLGQGLEFLIYFQGNSAPDKSGLPSDRFSAERTGGSVSTLTIQRTQQEDSAVYLCASSRQGDQPQHFGDGTRLSIL.

On this clonotype itself: A much larger clone lies one base from this, so it may be a read error. The chain recombines TRBV15 with TRBJ2-1; TRBD2 agrees at 7 bases. The J call is doubtful: the DNA matches TRBJ2-7 better. Germline CDR1 and CDR2: LNHNV and YYDKDF (reference sequence). The CDR3 has 18 amino acids. The CDR3 spells CATSRDGGGSGYYNEQYF. In DNA, the CDR3 is TGTGCCACCAGCAGAGATGGGGGGGGGAGCGGTTACTACAATGAGCAGTACTTC.

This clonotype has a handful of counts. The rearrangement links TRBV20-1 to TRBJ2-6; 8 positions match TRBD1. Germline CDR1 reads DFQATT; CDR2 reads SNEGSKA (reference sequence). V was clipped by 6 bases and J by 0 bases; unmatched bases: 1. The CDR3 runs 14 residues. CDR3 region: CSAGQDSGANVLTF. CDR3 in DNA: TGCAGTGCGGGACAGGACTCTGGGGCCAACGTCCTGACTTTC.

This clonotype was observed at least ten times. The rearrangement joins TRBV11-2 to TRBJ2-3; the D is unclear. Looked up from germline, CDR1 is SGHAT and CDR2 is FQNNGV. CDR3 length: 13 amino acids. V lost 2 bases and J 2 bases, leaving 5 bases between the germline ends. CDR3 amino acids: CASSLFPTDTQYF. CDR3 sequence (DNA): TGTGCCAGCAGCTTATTTCCCACAGATACGCAGTATTTT.

The chain recombines TRBV24-1 with TRBJ2-5; tentatively, D is TRBD2 (6 bases). CDR3 length: 16 residues. Germline V gives CDR1 KGHDR, CDR2 SFDVKD. Trimming removed 6 bases from V and 7 bases from J, with 23 bases in between. This chain's CDR3 is CATSTPRGPTEGTQYF. CDR3 nucleotide sequence: TGTGCCACCAGTACCCCGAGGGGACCGACGGAGGGGACCCAGTACTTC.

This clonotype was detected ten times or more. This chain joins TRBV5-1 and TRBJ2-1; possible D gene TRBD1, 6 bases. The CDR3 is 14 residues long. Germline V gene lookup returns CDR1 SGHRS and CDR2 YFSETQ. V was shortened by 2 bases and J by 4 bases, with 10 bases between the two germline ends. The CDR3 DNA is TGCGCCAGCAGCTTCCCAGGACAGTACAATGAGCAGTTCTTC. This translates into CASSFPGQYNEQFF.

This clonotype was found many times. This sequence joins TRBV28 and TRBJ1-5; 7 positions agree with TRBD1. The CDR3 runs 16 residues. Trimming cost V 5 bases and J 9 bases; bases outside gene matches: 16. Per the germline V gene, CDR1 is MDHEN and CDR2 is SYDVKM. In nucleotides, the CDR3 is TGTGCCAGCAGTCTTGACAGGGTAGGGCCCATTTGGCCCCAGCATTTT. Its translation is CASSLDRVGPIWPQHF.

This clonotype appeared a few times. V is TRBV5-5 and J is TRBJ1-3; a possible D gene is TRBD1 (5 bases). The germline gives CDR1 SGHKS, CDR2 YYEKEE (reference sequence). V lost 5 bases, J lost 2 bases, and 11 bases lay in between. This CDR3 region has 14 residues. The CDR3 sequence: CASSPGAAGNTIYF. CDR3 DNA sequence: TGTGCCAGCAGTCCCGGGGCGGCTGGAAACACCATATATTTT.